Listed below are T cell receptor beta chains from one sample, sequenced in a study of breast tumors, draining lymph nodes, adjacent tissues. MiXCR, run by TCRdb on the multiplex PCR reads, gives a single entry per CDR3 protein. The sample has around 230,000 distinct CDR3 sequences, approximately 29% seen once. The material sequenced was axillary lymph node tissue. The receptors derive from a female donor with breast cancer. Some clones in this sample may be carry-over from other donors' samples. Both conserved end residues are part of each CDR3. Fields, in order: V gene, J gene, CDR3 protein.

TRBV7-7,TRBJ2-7,CASSLGGLRGGEQYF
TRBV6-1,TRBJ2-7,CASSEMGTGGYEQYF
TRBV11-3,TRBJ1-2,CASSPRTGTDGYTF
TRBV5-1,TRBJ2-3,CASSLEGGGTDTQYF
TRBV12-3/TRBV12-4,TRBJ1-2,CASTLTTGGWGYTF
TRBV12-5,TRBJ2-7,CASGFGGRSEQYF
TRBV19,TRBJ2-5,CASSISRGARETQYF
TRBV5-1,TRBJ2-7,CASSLGPSYDQCF
TRBV12-3/TRBV12-4,TRBJ1-1,CASSPSTEAFF
TRBV7-9,TRBJ2-5,CASSLEGGAQPQYF
TRBV2,TRBJ1-3,CASGDRGLPSSGNTIYF
TRBV2,TRBJ2-7,CASSRRDREWEQYF
TRBV7-3,TRBJ2-2,CASSLLGGGTYEQYFGELFF
TRBV6-1,TRBJ1-2,CASRGEDGQGNCGYTF
TRBV9,TRBJ1-6,CASSPGQGGGSPLHF
TRBV5-1,TRBJ2-6,CASSPGTSSGANVLTF
TRBV7-2,TRBJ2-4,CASSLGTSGRGGIQYF
TRBV9,TRBJ2-5,CASSLGLAGAGATQYF
TRBV6-5,TRBJ1-3,CASSRDSFFLPQSSGNTIYF
TRBV25-1,TRBJ2-7,CASSGRGRDRPYEQYF
TRBV5-5,TRBJ2-2,CASSFYWSPENTGELFF
TRBV6-5,TRBJ2-1,CASTAYSEQFF
TRBV6-1,TRBJ1-5,CASSPFAGGPQPQHF
TRBV20-1,TRBJ1-6,CSARGQGGNSPLHF
TRBV24-1,TRBJ2-1,CATSDRITSGTRASYNEQFF
TRBV6-5,TRBJ2-3,CASSHSKLGTGRDTQYF
TRBV29-1,TRBJ2-3,CSVETAGLAGGTDTQYF
TRBV5-8,TRBJ2-3,CASSSLGTGGYTDTQYF
TRBV15,TRBJ2-1,CATSRGTGPSDHNEQFF
TRBV9,TRBJ1-2,CASSVGLGLYGYTF
TRBV3-1,TRBJ2-3,CASSGGLAGGPTDTQYF
TRBV5-5,TRBJ1-4,CASSLNGEKLFF
TRBV12-3/TRBV12-4,TRBJ2-7,CASRSGVEQYF
TRBV6-2/TRBV6-3,TRBJ2-1,CASSYRETSHNEQFF
TRBV30,TRBJ1-5,CAWRGPLGNQPQHF
TRBV2,TRBJ2-3,CASNSERDTQYF
TRBV20-1,TRBJ2-1,CSARSGGLAGGLEQFF
TRBV20-1,TRBJ1-5,CSAADRGNGNQPQHF
TRBV20-1,TRBJ2-3,CSAAGGRQGAWDTQYF
TRBV7-9,TRBJ2-7,CASSPRGQGGYYEQYF
TRBV6-5,TRBJ1-6,CASSSPSLWNSPLHF
TRBV6-4,TRBJ2-5,CAGTEPQETQYF
TRBV15,TRBJ2-1,CATSAGPSSYNEQFF
TRBV7-2,TRBJ1-1,CASSPQSLNTEAFF
TRBV20-1,TRBJ2-5,CSATGLAGREETQYF
TRBV5-1,TRBJ2-3,CASSLPASVDTQYF
TRBV6-5,TRBJ1-1,CASSYRLNKEAFF
TRBV2,TRBJ1-3,CASSDSPNTVCF
TRBV28,TRBJ1-2,CASSLVGRSYGYTF
TRBV20-1,TRBJ2-5,CSAHEGLARETQYF
TRBV20-1,TRBJ2-3,CSASWAGGRDGAQYF
TRBV11-2,TRBJ2-7,CASSLETASYEQYF
TRBV29-1,TRBJ2-1,CSAVSRTLTIEQFF
TRBV30,TRBJ1-4,CAWRRRGDRGNERLFF
TRBV19,TRBJ2-3,CASSTGLGVTQYF
TRBV2,TRBJ1-2,CASSAGRQAARYTF
TRBV18,TRBJ1-3,CASSLIQIQGNRGNTIYF